This T cell receptor (beta chain) derives from a study of blood T cell repertoires in COVID-19. The method was immunoSEQ multiplex PCR; TCRdb's version includes in-frame clones alone and lacks a portion of them. The data show roughly 220,000 clones, just under 85% seen once. The sample holds a few counts of this clone. V lost 6 bases, J lost 2 bases, and 17 bases lay in between. The CDR3 runs 15 residues. The germline V gene encodes CDR1 LNHDA and CDR2 SQIVND (reference sequence). The clonotype comes from a woman aged 40-49 years with acute COVID-19. The source material was PBMCs or T cells enriched from blood (not recorded which). J is TRBJ2-7 and V is TRBV19; D possibly corresponds to TRBD1 (6 bases). The CDR3 loop reads CASSLRLQGPYEQYF. CDR3 in DNA: TGTGCCAGTAGCCTCCGACTACAGGGCCCCTACGAGCAGTACTTC.